Following are 17 T cell receptor beta chains from one sample sequenced in a study of blood T cell repertoires in COVID-19 (dated by TCRdb to between 2020 and 2021). To prepare the library, the immunoSEQ multiplex PCR assay was applied. The table comes from immuneACCESS by way of TCRdb, which keeps in-frame sequences with V and J called. Part of the clones is missing from these tables; in studies checked, under half for an unresolved V gene and the rest for unknown reasons. The sample contains 89,000 or so clones, 80% to 90% of them found a single time. The top ten clones comprise about 2.5% of the sample. Sequencing used peripheral blood. The source of these receptors is a man in his fifties or sixties with COVID-19, enrolled during active disease.

The chain links TRBV19 to TRBJ2-7; possible D gene TRBD2, 5 bases. Germline values: CDR1 LNHDA, CDR2 SQIVND (reference sequence). The CDR3 consists of 13 residues. Trimming shortened V by 3 bases and J by 6 bases, and 12 bases separated the two germline ends. The CDR3 loop is CASSIFAAGEQYF. The CDR3 nucleotides read TGTGCCAGTAGTATTTTCGCCGCGGGCGAGCAGTACTTC. Complete variable domain (other parts from reference TRBV19 and TRBJ2-7): DGGITQSPKYLFRKEGQNVTLSCEQNLNHDAMYWYRQDPGQGLRLIYYSQIVNDFQKGDIAEGYSVSREKKESFPLTVTSAQKNPTAFYLCASSIFAAGEQYFGPGTRLTVT.

V is TRBV3-1 (or the pseudogene TRBV3-2) and J is TRBJ1-1; D is uncertain. The germline CDR1 and CDR2 sequences are LGHDT and YNNKEL (reference sequence). Trimming left V 5 bases short and J 6 bases short, with 13 bases between. The CDR3 is 13 amino acids. The CDR3 nucleotides are TGTGCCAGCAGCTTCCGTCCTGGGCCTGAAGCTTTCTTT. Its protein product is CASSFRPGPEAFF.

The chain recombines TRBV12-5 with TRBJ1-5; no clear D. Looked up from germline, CDR1 is LGHNT and CDR2 is FRNRAP. The CDR3 has 14 residues. V shed 0 bases and J shed 5 bases, with 8 bases lying between them. The CDR3 loop reads CASGLVQFDQPQHF. The DNA for the CDR3 is TGTGCTAGTGGTTTGGTACAGTTTGATCAGCCCCAGCATTTT. Using reference TRBV12-5 and TRBJ1-5 for the parts outside the CDR3, the full variable domain is DARVTQTPRHKVTEMGQEVTMRCQPILGHNTVFWYRQTMMQGLELLAYFRNRAPLDDSGMPKDRFSAEMPDATLATLKIQPSEPRDSAVYFCASGLVQFDQPQHFGDGTRLSIL.

The rearrangement uses TRBV6-4 and TRBJ2-2, with 11 bases matching TRBD2. The V gene end was trimmed by 4 bases and the J gene end by 3 bases; junction bases not matched to a gene: 1. The CDR3 is made up of 15 amino acids. Germline lookup yields CDR1 MRHNA and CDR2 SNTAGT. CDR3 loop: CASSVLAGDTGELFF. In nucleotides, the CDR3 is TGTGCCAGCAGTGTACTAGCGGGGGACACCGGGGAGCTGTTTTTT.

The chain has TRBV19 and TRBJ2-1; D not certain. Trimming took off 0 bases at V and 0 bases at J, with 9 bases between the two ends. The CDR3 sequence is 16 residues long. Germline CDR1 is LNHDA and CDR2 is SQIVND (reference sequence). CDR3 sequence reads: CASSIDVRSSYNEQFF. The CDR3 DNA sequence: TGTGCCAGTAGTATAGATGTACGGAGCTCCTACAATGAGCAGTTCTTC.

Concerning this clone itself: The sample contains more than one DNA sequence encoding this CDR3. The chain links TRBV5-1 to TRBJ2-5; perhaps TRBD2 as D (6 bases). Germline V gene lookup returns CDR1 SGHRS and CDR2 YFSETQ. This CDR3 comprises 14 residues. Trimming took 0 bases from V and 2 from J, leaving 8 bases between them. The CDR3 DNA reads TGCGCCAGCAGCTTGGGGACTATTCAAGAGACCCAGTACTTC. The encoded protein is CASSLGTIQETQYF.

V usage is TRBV5-6 and J usage is TRBJ1-2; the match to TRBD1 covers 9 bases. This CDR3 comprises 13 residues. The V gene's germline CDR1 is SGHDT and CDR2 YYEEEE. With 4 bases clipped from V and 6 bases from J, the junction kept 4 bases outside the gene matches. CDR3 amino acids: CASSRTGGHGYTF. CDR3 coding DNA: TGTGCCAGCAGCCGCACAGGGGGCCATGGCTACACCTTC.

This chain connects TRBV2 to TRBJ1-1; D is undetermined. Germline V gene lookup returns CDR1 SNHLY and CDR2 FYNNEI. V dropped 2 bases and J dropped 4 bases, with 8 bases sitting between them. There are 13 residues in the CDR3. DNA of the CDR3: TGTGCCAGCAGTGAAAACAGCCTCACTGAAGCTTTCTTT. Translation: CASSENSLTEAFF.

This chain links TRBV14 with TRBJ2-1, with 8 nucleotides matching TRBD2. V was clipped by 3 bases and J by 6 bases; unmatched bases: 4. The CDR3 has 14 residues. Germline CDR1 reads SGHDN; CDR2 reads FVKESK. CDR3 sequence reads: CASSQLGLVNEQFF. The CDR3 bases are TGTGCCAGCAGCCAGTTGGGACTAGTCAATGAGCAGTTCTTC.

The genes are TRBV5-8 and TRBJ2-1; weak D call: TRBD2 (5 bases). The CDR3 extends over 14 amino acids. Trimming took 6 bases from V and 4 from J, leaving 14 bases between them. Per germline, CDR1 SGHTS and CDR2 YDEGEE. As DNA, the CDR3 is TGTGCCAGCACCCCCGGGATGGTGTACAATGAGCAGTTCTTC. Residues: CASTPGMVYNEQFF.

The chain uses TRBV5-4 and TRBJ2-2; 8 bases agree with TRBD2. CDR1 and CDR2 from the germline V gene are SGHNT and YYREEE (reference sequence). The CDR3 extends over 14 amino acids. With 2 bases clipped from V and 6 bases from J, the junction kept 3 bases outside the gene matches. The CDR3 sequence is CASSFQRGSGELFF. The CDR3 bases are TGTGCCAGCAGCTTTCAGCGGGGGTCCGGGGAGCTGTTTTTT. Full variable domain (missing parts from reference TRBV5-4 and TRBJ2-2): ETGVTQSPTHLIKTRGQQVTLRCSSQSGHNTVSWYQQALGQGPQFIFQYYREEENGRGNFPPRFSGLQFPNYSSELNVNALELDDSALYLCASSFQRGSGELFFGEGSRLTVL.

This clone was seen a handful of times. The CDR3 spells CASSPRTGGDGYTF. The CDR3 DNA reads TGTGCCAGCTCACCACGGACAGGGGGCGATGGCTACACCTTC. The chain carries TRBV18 and TRBJ1-2; the match to TRBD1 covers 11 bases. The CDR3 loop spans 14 amino acids. Unmatched junction bases numbered 1, after V lost 1 base and J lost 6 bases. CDR1 and CDR2 (germline): KGHSH, LQKENI.

The chain is built from TRBV6-5 and TRBJ1-3, with D possibly being TRBD1 (5 bases). The CDR3 contains 13 residues. Germline assignment: CDR1 MNHEY and CDR2 SVGAGI. Trimming removed 11 bases at V and 4 bases at J, with 15 bases between. The DNA of the CDR3 is TGTGCCGGGTCGGGGGGTGACGGAAACACCATATATTTT. Translated, it gives CAGSGGDGNTIYF.

This clone came up a few times. This chain joins TRBV3-1 (or the pseudogene TRBV3-2) and TRBJ1-1; 10 nucleotides line up with TRBD1. This CDR3 has 17 amino acids. The V and J ends lost 3 bases and 4 bases, in that order; junction bases with no gene match: 11. Germline assignment: CDR1 LGHDT and CDR2 YNNKEL (reference sequence). The CDR3 DNA reads as TGTGCCAGCAGCCAGAGATTGACAGGGGGCGCCAGCACTGAAGCTTTCTTT. This gives the protein CASSQRLTGGASTEAFF.

The J gene is TRBJ2-5, the V gene TRBV12-3 or TRBV12-4, with 8 bases that match TRBD1. This CDR3 has 13 amino acids. V gave up 6 bases and J gave up 5 bases; unmatched junction bases: 5. The CDR3 coding sequence is TGTGCCAGCAGCGGACAGGGTCTGGAGACCCAGTACTTC. It codes for CASSGQGLETQYF.

This clone turned up a few times. This chain links TRBV4-1 with TRBJ1-2; perhaps TRBD1 as D (5 bases). Between the trimmed V and J ends, which lost 1 base and 1 base, there was a span of 10 bases. The CDR3 is 15 amino acids. Germline V gives CDR1 MGHRA, CDR2 YSYEKL. CDR3 nucleotides: TGCGCCAGCAGCCAAGTAACAGGTGATAACTATGGCTACACCTTC. As protein: CASSQVTGDNYGYTF.

The chain combines TRBV19 with TRBJ1-3; D is ambiguous. Trimming removed 7 bases at V and 0 bases at J, with 16 bases between. The CDR3 is 16 amino acids. CDR1 is LNHDA and CDR2 is SQIVND in the germline V gene (reference sequence). The CDR3 loop reads CASTVYGTASGNTIYF. In nucleotides, the CDR3 is TGTGCCAGTACGGTTTATGGTACAGCCTCTGGAAACACCATATATTTT.